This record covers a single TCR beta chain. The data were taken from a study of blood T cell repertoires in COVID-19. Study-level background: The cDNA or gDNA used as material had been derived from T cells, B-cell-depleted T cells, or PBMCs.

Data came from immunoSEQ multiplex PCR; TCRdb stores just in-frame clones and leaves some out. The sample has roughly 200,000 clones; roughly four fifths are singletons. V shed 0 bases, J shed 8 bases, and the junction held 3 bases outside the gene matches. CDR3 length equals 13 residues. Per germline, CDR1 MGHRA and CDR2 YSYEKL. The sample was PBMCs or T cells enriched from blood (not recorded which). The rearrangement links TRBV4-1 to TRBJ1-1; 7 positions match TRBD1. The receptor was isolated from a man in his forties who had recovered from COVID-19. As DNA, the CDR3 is TGCGCCAGCAGCCAAGATGACAGGGACGAAGCTTTCTTT. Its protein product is CASSQDDRDEAFF.